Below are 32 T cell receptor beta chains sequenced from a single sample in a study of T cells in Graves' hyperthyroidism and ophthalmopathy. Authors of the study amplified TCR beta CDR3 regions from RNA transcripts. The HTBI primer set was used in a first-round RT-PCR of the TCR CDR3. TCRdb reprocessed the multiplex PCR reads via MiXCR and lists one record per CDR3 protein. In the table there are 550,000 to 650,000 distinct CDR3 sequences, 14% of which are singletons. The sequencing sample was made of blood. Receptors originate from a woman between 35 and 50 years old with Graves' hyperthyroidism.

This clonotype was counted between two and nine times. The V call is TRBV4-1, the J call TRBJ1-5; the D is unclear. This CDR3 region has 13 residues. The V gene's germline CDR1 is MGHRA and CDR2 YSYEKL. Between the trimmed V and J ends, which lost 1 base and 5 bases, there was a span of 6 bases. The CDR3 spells CASSQVRDQPQHF. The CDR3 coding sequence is TGCGCCAGCAGCCAAGTTCGGGATCAGCCCCAGCATTTT.

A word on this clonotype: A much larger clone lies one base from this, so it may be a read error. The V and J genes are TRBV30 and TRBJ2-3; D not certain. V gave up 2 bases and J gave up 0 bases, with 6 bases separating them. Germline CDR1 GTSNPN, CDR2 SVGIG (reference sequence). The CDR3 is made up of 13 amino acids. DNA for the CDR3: TGTGCCTGGAGTTCCGTAAGCACAGATACGCAGTATTTT. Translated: CAWSSVSTDTQYF.

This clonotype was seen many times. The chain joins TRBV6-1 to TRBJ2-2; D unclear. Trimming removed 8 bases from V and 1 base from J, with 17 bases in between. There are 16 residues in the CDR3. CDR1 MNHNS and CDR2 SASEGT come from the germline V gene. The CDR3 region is CASYQAPTLNTGELFF. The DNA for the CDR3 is TGTGCCAGCTACCAAGCACCCACTTTGAACACCGGGGAGCTGTTTTTT.

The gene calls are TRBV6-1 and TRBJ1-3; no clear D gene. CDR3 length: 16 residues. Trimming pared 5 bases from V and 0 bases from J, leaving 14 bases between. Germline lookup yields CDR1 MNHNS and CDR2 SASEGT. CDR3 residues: CASSRLGLPSGNTIYF. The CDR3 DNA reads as TGTGCCAGCAGTCGTCTCGGACTGCCCTCTGGAAACACCATATATTTT.

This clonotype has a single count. DNA for the CDR3: TGTGCCAGCAGCTTCGAGGGACAGCTGAACACCGGGGAGCTGTTTTTT. It specifies CASSFEGQLNTGELFF. The gene calls are TRBV7-3 and TRBJ2-2; 7 nucleotides line up with TRBD1. CDR1 SGHTA and CDR2 FQGTGA come from the germline V gene. This CDR3 region has 16 residues. V shed 3 bases and J 1 base; nucleotides not matched to a gene: 5. Filled out from reference TRBV7-3 and TRBJ2-2, the complete variable domain reads GAGVSQTPSNKVTEKGKYVELRCDPISGHTALYWYRQSLGQGPEFLIYFQGTGAADDSGLPNDRFFAVRPEGSVSTLKIQRTERGDSAVYLCASSFEGQLNTGELFFGEGSRLTVL.

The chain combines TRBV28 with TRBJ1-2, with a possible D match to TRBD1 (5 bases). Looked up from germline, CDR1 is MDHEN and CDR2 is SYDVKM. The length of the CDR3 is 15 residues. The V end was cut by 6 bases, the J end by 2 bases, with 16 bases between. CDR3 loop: CASRPLASGNYGYTF. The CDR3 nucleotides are TGTGCCAGCAGACCCCTAGCCTCAGGGAACTATGGCTACACCTTC.

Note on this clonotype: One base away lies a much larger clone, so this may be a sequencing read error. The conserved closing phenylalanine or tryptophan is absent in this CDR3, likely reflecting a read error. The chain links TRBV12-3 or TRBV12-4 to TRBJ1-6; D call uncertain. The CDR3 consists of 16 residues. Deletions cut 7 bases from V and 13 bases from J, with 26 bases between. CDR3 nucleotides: TGTGCCAGCACCCCCGGAGTCCTCTCCTTGTTGGCGCCCCTCCACCTT. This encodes CASTPGVLSLLAPLHL.

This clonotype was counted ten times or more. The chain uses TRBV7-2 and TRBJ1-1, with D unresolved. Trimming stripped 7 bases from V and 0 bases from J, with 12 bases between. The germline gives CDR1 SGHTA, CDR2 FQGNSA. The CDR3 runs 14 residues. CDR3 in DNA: TGTGCCAGCACCCCGGACGGATTGAACACTGAAGCTTTCTTT. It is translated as CASTPDGLNTEAFF.

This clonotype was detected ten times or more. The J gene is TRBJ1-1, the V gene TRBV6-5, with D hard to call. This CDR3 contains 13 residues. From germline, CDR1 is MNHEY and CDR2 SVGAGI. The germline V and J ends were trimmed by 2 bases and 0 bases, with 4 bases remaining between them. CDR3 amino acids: CASSYMVNTEAFF. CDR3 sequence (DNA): TGTGCCAGCAGTTACATGGTGAACACTGAAGCTTTCTTT.

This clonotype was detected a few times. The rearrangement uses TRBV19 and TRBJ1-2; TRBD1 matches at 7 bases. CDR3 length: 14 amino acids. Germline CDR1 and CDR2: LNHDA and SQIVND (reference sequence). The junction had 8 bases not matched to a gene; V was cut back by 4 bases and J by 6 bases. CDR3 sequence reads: CASSRQDRRDGYTF. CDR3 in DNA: TGTGCCAGTAGTAGACAGGACAGGAGGGATGGCTACACCTTC.

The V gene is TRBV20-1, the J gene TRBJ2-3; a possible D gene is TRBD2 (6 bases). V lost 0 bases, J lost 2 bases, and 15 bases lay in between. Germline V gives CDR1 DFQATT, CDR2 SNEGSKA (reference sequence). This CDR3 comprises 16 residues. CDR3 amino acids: CSARDLGTLYTDTQYF. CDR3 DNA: TGCAGTGCTAGAGATCTAGGGACTCTCTACACAGATACGCAGTATTTT.

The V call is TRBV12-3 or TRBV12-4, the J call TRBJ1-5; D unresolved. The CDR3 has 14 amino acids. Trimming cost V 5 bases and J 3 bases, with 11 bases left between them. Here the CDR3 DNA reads TGTGCCAGCAGTGAAGAGGCACTCAATCAGCCCCAGCATTTT. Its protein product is CASSEEALNQPQHF.

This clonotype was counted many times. Written as DNA, the CDR3 is TGTGCCAGCAGCCAAACAAGACAGGTACTGGCTGGCTACACCTTC. This sequence encodes CASSQTRQVLAGYTF. This rearrangement joins TRBV3-1 to TRBJ1-2; TRBD1 is a possible D gene (6 bases). The V end lost 2 bases, the J end lost 7 bases, and 17 bases lay between the germline ends. This CDR3 spans 15 amino acids. Looked up from germline, CDR1 is LGHDT and CDR2 is YNNKEL (reference sequence).

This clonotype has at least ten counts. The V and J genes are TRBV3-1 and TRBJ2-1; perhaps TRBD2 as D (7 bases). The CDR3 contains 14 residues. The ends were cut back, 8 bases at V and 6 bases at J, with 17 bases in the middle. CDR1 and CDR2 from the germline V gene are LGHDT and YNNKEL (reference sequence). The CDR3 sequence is CASSFLGGANEQFF. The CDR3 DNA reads TGTGCCAGCTCCTTTCTAGGGGGGGCCAATGAGCAGTTCTTC.

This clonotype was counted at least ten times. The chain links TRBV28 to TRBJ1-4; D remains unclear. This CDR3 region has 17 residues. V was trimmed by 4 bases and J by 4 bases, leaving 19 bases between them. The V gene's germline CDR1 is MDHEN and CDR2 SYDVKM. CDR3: CASSSNSFGRDNEKLFF. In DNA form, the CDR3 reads TGTGCCAGCAGTTCCAATAGCTTTGGGCGGGATAATGAAAAACTGTTTTTT. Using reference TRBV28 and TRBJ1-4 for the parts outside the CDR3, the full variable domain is DVKVTQSSRYLVKRTGEKVFLECVQDMDHENMFWYRQDPGLGLRLIYFSYDVKMKEKGDIPEGYSVSREKKERFSLILESASTNQTSMYLCASSSNSFGRDNEKLFFGSGTQLSVL.

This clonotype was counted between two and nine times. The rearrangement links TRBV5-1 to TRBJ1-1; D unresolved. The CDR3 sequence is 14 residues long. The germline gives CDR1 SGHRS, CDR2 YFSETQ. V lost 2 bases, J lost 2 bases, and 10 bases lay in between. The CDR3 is CASSFGSTNTEAFF. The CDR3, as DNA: TGCGCCAGCAGCTTTGGGAGTACTAACACTGAAGCTTTCTTT. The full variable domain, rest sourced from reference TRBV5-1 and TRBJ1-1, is KAGVTQTPRYLIKTRGQQVTLSCSPISGHRSVSWYQQTPGQGLQFLFEYFSETQRNKGNFPGRFSGRQFSNSRSEMNVSTLELGDSALYLCASSFGSTNTEAFFGQGTRLTVV.

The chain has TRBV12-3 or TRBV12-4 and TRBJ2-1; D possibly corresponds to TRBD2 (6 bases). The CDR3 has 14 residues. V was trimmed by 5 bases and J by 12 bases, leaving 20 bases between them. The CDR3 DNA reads TGTGCCAGCAGTCCCACCGGGTGGAGGGTTGTGCAGTTCTTC. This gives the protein CASSPTGWRVVQFF.

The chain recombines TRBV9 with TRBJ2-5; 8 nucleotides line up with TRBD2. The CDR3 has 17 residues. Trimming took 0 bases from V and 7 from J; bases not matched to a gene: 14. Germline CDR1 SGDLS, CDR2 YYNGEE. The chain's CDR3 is CASSVASEGAGVWTQYF. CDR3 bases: TGTGCCAGCAGCGTAGCTTCCGAGGGAGCGGGAGTATGGACCCAGTACTTC. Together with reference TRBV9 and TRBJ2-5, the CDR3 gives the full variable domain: DSGVTQTPKHLITATGQRVTLRCSPRSGDLSVYWYQQSLDQGLQFLIQYYNGEERAKGNILERFSAQQFPDLHSELNLSSLELGDSALYFCASSVASEGAGVWTQYFGPGTRLLVL.

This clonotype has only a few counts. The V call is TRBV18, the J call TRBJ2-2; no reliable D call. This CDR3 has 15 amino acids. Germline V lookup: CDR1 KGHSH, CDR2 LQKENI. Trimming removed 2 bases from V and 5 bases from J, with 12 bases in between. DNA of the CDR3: TGTGCCAGCTCACCAACAGAGACGATGACCGGGGAGCTGTTTTTT. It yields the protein CASSPTETMTGELFF. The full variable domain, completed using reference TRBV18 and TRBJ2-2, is NAGVMQNPRHLVRRRGQEARLRCSPMKGHSHVYWYRQLPEEGLKFMVYLQKENIIDESGMPKERFSAEFPKEGPSILRIQQVVRGDSAAYFCASSPTETMTGELFFGEGSRLTVL.

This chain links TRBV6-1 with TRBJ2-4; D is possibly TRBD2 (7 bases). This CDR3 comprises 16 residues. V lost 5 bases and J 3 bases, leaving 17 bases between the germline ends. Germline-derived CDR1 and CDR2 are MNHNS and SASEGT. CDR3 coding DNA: TGTGCCAGCAGTCCCCTTGGGGGAGGGGGCAAAAACATTCAGTACTTC. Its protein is CASSPLGGGGKNIQYF.

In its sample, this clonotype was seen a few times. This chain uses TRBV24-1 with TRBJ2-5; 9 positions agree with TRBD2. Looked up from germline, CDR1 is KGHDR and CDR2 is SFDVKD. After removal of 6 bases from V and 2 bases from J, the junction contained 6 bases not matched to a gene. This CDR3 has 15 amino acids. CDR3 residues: CATSLASGNQETQYF. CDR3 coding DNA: TGTGCCACCAGTCTTGCTAGCGGGAATCAAGAGACCCAGTACTTC.

The DNA of the CDR3 is TGTGCCATCAGCACACCGGGACAGGGGAACTATGGCTACACCTTC. This translates into CAISTPGQGNYGYTF. This rearrangement joins TRBV10-3 to TRBJ1-2; TRBD1 matches at 10 bases. Germline V gives CDR1 ENHRY, CDR2 SYGVKD. The junction had 6 bases not matched to a gene; V was cut back by 6 bases and J by 2 bases. CDR3 length: 15 amino acids.

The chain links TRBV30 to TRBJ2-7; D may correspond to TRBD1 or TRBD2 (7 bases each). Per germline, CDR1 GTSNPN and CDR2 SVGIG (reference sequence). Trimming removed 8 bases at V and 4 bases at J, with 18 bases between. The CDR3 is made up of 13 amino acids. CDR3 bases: TGTGCCAGAAGACAGGGAGGGCCGTACGAGCAGTACTTC. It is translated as CARRQGGPYEQYF.

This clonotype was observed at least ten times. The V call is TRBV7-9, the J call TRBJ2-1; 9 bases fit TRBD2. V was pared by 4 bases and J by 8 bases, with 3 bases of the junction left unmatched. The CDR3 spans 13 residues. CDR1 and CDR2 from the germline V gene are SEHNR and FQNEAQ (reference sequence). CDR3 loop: CASSWTSAHEQFF. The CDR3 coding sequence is TGTGCCAGCAGCTGGACTAGCGCTCATGAGCAGTTCTTC.

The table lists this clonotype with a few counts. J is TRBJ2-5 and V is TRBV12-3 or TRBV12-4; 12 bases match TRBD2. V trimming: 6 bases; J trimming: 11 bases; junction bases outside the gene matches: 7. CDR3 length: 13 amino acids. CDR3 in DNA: TGTGCCAGCAGCCCGACTAGCGGGAGAGATCAGTACTTC. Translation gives CASSPTSGRDQYF.

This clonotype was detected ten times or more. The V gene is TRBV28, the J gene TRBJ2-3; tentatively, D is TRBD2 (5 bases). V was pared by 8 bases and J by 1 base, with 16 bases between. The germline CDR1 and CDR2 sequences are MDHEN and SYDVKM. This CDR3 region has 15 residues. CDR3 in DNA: TGTGCCAGCGGGAGCTTAGGTCTCGGCACAGATACGCAGTATTTT. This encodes CASGSLGLGTDTQYF.

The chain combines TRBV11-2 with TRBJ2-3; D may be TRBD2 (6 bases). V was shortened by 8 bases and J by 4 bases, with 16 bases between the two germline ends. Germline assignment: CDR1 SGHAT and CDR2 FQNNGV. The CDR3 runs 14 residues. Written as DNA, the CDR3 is TGTGCCAGCCGCCCGACTAGTAACCCAGATACGCAGTATTTT. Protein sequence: CASRPTSNPDTQYF.

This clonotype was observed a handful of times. The chain's CDR3 is CASSPQLAGGHEQYF. Written as DNA, the CDR3 is TGTGCCAGCAGCCCCCAGCTAGCGGGAGGGCACGAGCAGTACTTC. This chain links TRBV14 with TRBJ2-7; TRBD2 matches at 12 bases. CDR3 length equals 15 residues. The V gene's germline CDR1 is SGHDN and CDR2 FVKESK. The V gene end was trimmed by 4 bases and the J gene end by 5 bases; junction bases not matched to a gene: 6.

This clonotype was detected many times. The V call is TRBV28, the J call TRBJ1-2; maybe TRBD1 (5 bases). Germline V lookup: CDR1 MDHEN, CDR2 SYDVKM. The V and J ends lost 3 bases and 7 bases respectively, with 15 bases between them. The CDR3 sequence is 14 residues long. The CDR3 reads CASSFLLDRAGYTF. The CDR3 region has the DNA TGTGCCAGCAGTTTCCTACTCGACAGAGCTGGCTACACCTTC.

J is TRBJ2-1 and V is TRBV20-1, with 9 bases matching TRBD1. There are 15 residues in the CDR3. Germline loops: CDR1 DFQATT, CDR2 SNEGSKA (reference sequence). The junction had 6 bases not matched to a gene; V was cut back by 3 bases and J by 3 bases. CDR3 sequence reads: CSARAPGQGYNEQFF. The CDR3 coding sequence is TGCAGTGCTAGGGCCCCGGGACAGGGCTACAATGAGCAGTTCTTC.

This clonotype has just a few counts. The chain's CDR3 is CASSLQQGTRRREQYF. CDR3 nucleotide sequence: TGTGCCAGCAGCCTCCAGCAGGGAACGCGAAGACGCGAGCAGTACTTC. J is TRBJ2-7 and V is TRBV5-5; D perhaps matches TRBD1 (5 bases). The CDR3 consists of 16 residues. Trimming cost V 4 bases and J 6 bases, with 23 bases left between them. The germline gives CDR1 SGHKS, CDR2 YYEKEE (reference sequence). Using reference TRBV5-5 and TRBJ2-7 for the parts outside the CDR3, the full variable domain is DAGVTQSPTHLIKTRGQQVTLRCSPISGHKSVSWYQQVLGQGPQFIFQYYEKEERGRGNFPDRFSARQFPNYSSELNVNALLLGDSALYLCASSLQQGTRRREQYFGPGTRLTVT.

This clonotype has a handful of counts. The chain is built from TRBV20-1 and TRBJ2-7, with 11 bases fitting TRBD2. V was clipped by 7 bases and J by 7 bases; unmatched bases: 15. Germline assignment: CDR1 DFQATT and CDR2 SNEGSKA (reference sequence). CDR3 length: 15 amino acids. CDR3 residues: CSVLTVAGGQLEQYF. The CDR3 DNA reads TGCAGTGTTTTGACGGTAGCGGGAGGGCAATTGGAGCAGTACTTC.